This T cell receptor beta chain was found in a study of blood T cell repertoires in COVID-19. Germline lookup yields CDR1 MNHEY and CDR2 SVGAGI. The length of the CDR3 is 15 residues. With 2 bases removed from V and 5 bases from J, the gap between germline ends came to 12 bases. Method: immunoSEQ multiplex PCR; TCRdb's copy keeps in-frame clones and lacks some. The sample yields approximately 220,000 clones, roughly 84% seen once. The J gene is TRBJ1-4, the V gene TRBV6-5, with D perhaps TRBD1 (6 bases). Material: peripheral blood. This TCR was recovered from a man between 35 and 55 years old with acute or convalescent COVID-19. The CDR3 DNA is TGTGCCAGCAGTTACCAGGACAGATCCAATGAAAAACTGTTTTTT. The encoded protein is CASSYQDRSNEKLFF.